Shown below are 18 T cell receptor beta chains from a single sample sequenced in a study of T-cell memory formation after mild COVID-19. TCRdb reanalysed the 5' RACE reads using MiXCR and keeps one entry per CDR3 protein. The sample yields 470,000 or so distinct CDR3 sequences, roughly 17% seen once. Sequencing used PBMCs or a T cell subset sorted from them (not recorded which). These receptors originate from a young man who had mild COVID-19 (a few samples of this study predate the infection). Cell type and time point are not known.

The CDR3 DNA is TGTGCCAGCAGCCAAGATCTGTCTTCGGATACGCAGTATTTT. The encoded protein is CASSQDLSSDTQYF. The V and J genes are TRBV4-2 and TRBJ2-3; no reliable D call. Looked up from germline, CDR1 is LGHNA and CDR2 is YNFKEQ. The V end was cut by 0 bases, the J end by 6 bases, with 10 bases between. The CDR3 has 14 residues.

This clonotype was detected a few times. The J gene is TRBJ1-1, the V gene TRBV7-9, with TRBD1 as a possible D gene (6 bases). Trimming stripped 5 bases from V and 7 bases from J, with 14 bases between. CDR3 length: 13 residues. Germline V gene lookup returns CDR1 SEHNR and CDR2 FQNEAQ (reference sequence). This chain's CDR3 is CASSRDTQREAFF. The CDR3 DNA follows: TGTGCCAGCAGCCGGGACACTCAGCGTGAAGCTTTCTTT.

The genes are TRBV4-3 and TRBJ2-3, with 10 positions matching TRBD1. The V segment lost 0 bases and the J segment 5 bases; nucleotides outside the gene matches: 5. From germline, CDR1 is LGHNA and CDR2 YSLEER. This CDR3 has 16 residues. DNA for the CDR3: TGCGCCAGCAGCCAAGATCAAGACAGGGGGCAAGATACGCAGTATTTT. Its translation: CASSQDQDRGQDTQYF.

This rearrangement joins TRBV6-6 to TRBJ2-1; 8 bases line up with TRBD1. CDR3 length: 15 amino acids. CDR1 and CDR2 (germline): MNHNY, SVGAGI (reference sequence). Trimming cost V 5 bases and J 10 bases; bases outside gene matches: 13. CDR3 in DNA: TGTGCCAGCAGTCCTCGGACAGGGACCCTCATGGAGCAGTTCTTC. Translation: CASSPRTGTLMEQFF.

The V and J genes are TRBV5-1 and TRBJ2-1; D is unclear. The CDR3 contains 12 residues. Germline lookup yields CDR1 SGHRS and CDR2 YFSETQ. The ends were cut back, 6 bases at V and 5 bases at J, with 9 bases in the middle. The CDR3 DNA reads TGCGCCAGCAAAGGATACCACAATGAGCAGTTCTTC. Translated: CASKGYHNEQFF.

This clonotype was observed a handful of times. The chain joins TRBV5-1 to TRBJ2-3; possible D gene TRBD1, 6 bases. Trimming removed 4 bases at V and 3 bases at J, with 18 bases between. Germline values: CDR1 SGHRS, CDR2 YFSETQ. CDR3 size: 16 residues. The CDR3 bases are TGCGCCAGCAGCACCGCGACAGGTCCAGCAACAGATACGCAGTATTTT. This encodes CASSTATGPATDTQYF.

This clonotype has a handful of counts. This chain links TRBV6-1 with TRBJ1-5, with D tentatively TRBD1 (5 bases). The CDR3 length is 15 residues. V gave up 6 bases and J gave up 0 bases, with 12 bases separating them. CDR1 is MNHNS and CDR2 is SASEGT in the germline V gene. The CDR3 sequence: CASSRDGYSNQPQHF. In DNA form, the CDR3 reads TGTGCCAGCAGCCGGGACGGCTATAGCAATCAGCCCCAGCATTTT.

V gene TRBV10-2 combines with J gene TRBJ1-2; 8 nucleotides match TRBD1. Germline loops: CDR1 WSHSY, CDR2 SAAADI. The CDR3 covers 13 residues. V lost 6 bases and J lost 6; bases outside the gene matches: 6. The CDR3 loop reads CASRRQGLNGYTF. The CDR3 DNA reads TGCGCCAGCAGGAGACAGGGGTTAAATGGCTACACCTTC.

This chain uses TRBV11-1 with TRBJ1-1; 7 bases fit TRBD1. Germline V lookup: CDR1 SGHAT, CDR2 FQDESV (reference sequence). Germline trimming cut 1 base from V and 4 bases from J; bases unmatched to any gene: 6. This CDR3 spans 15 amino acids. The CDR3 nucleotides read TGTGCCAGCAGCTTAGTGGAGGGGGCTGGCACTGAAGCTTTCTTT. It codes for CASSLVEGAGTEAFF.

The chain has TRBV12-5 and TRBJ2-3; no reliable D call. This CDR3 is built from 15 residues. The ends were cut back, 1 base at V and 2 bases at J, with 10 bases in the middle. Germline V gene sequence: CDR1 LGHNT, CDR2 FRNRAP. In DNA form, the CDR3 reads TGTGCTAGTGGTTTGGGGCAGCGACACACAGATACGCAGTATTTT. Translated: CASGLGQRHTDTQYF.

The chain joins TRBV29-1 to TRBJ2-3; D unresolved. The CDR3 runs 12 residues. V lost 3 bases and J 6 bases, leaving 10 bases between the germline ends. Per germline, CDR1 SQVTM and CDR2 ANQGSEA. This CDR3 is CSVDTNRDTQYF. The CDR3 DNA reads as TGCAGCGTTGACACGAATCGGGATACGCAGTATTTT.

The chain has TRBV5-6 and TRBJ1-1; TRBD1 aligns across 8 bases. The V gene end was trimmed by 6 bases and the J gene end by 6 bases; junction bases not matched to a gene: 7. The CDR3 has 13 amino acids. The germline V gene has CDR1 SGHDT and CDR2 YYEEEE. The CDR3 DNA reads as TGTGCCAGCACCGGACAGGGTGCGGCTGAAGCTTTCTTT. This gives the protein CASTGQGAAEAFF.

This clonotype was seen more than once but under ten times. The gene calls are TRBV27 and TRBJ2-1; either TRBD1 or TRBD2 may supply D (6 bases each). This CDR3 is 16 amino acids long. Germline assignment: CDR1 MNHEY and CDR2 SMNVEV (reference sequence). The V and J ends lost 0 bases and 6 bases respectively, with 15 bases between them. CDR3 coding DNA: TGTGCCAGCAGTTTATCTAGGGGGGCACTTACCAATGAGCAGTTCTTC. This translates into CASSLSRGALTNEQFF.

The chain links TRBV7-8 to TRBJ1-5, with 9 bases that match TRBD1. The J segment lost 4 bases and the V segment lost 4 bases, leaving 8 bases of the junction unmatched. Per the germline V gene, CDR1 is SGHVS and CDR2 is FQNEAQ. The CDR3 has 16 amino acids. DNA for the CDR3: TGTGCCAGCAGCTCAACCACAGGGGGCTATAATCAGCCCCAGCATTTT. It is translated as CASSSTTGGYNQPQHF. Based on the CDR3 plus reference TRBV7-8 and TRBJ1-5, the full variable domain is GAGVSQSPRYKVAKRGQDVALRCDPISGHVSLFWYQQALGQGPEFLTYFQNEAQLDKSGLPSDRFFAERPEGSVSTLKIQRTQQEDSAVYLCASSSTTGGYNQPQHFGDGTRLSIL.

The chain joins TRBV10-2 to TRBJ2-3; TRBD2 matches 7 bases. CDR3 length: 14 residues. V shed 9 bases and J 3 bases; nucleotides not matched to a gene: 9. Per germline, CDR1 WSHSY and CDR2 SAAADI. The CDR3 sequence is CASLWEGRTDTQYF. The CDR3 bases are TGCGCCAGTCTGTGGGAGGGGCGGACAGATACGCAGTATTTT.

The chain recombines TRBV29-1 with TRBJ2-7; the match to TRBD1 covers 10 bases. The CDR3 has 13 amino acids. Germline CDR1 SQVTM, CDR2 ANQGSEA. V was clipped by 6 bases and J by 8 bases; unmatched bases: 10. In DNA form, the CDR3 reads TGCAGCGTGGCCATTGGACAGGGGGATAAGCAGTACTTC. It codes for CSVAIGQGDKQYF.

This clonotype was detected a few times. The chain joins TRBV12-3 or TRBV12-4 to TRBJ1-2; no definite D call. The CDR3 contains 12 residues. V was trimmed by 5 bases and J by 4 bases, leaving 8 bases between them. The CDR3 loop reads CASSQRSYGYTF. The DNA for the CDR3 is TGTGCCAGCAGTCAGAGGTCCTATGGCTACACCTTC.

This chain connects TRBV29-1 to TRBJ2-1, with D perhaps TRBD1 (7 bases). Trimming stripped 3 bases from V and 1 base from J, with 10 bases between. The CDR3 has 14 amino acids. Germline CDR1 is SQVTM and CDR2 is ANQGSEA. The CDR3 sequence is CSVDRGTSYNEQFF. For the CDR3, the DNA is TGCAGCGTTGACAGGGGGACTTCCTACAATGAGCAGTTCTTC.